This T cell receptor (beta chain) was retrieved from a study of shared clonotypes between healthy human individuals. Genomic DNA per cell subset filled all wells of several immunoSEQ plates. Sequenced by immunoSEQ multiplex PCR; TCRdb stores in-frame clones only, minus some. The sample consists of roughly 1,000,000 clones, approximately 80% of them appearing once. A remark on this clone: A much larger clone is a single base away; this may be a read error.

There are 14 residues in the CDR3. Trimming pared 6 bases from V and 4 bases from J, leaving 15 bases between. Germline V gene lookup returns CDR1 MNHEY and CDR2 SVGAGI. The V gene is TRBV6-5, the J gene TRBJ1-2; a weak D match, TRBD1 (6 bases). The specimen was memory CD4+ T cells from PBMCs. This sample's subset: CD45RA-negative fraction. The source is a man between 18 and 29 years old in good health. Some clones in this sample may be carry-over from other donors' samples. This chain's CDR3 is CASREVGGAYGYTF. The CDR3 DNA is TGTGCCAGCAGGGAGGTAGGGGGGGCCTATGGCTACACCTTC.